This is a list of T cell receptor beta chains from one sample in a study of beta chain features in type 1 diabetes. The assay was immunoSEQ multiplex PCR, and TCRdb's table has in-frame clones only and misses some. The sample lists about 650,000 clones, approximately 13% occurring once. The sequenced sample consisted of naive CD4+ T cells from blood. All receptors come from a man aged 30 to 39 with type 1 diabetes. Each CDR3 is given without its conserved first and last residue.

j_gene | v_gene | CDR3aa
TRBJ2-5 | TRBV25-1 | ASSNPWGETQY
TRBJ2-7 | TRBV2 | ASSEFHEQY
TRBJ1-1 | TRBV4-2 | ASSQLGQGIDTEAF
TRBJ1-6 | TRBV30 | AWSRAGGEGSPLH
TRBJ1-6 | TRBV10-3 | AINLGQGESPLH
TRBJ1-2 | TRBV23-1 | ASSRGYGYT
TRBJ2-7 | TRBV5-1 | ASSSRDIPPYEQY
TRBJ1-5 | TRBV9 | ASSLPPGSPGHQPQH
TRBJ1-4 | TRBV7-9 | ASSSMGNGNEKLF
TRBJ2-7 | TRBV7-9 | ASSTGQVSSYEQY
TRBJ2-7 | TRBV7-9 | ASSLSGDEQY
TRBJ1-4 | TRBV30 | AWSVVTGANEKLF
TRBJ2-5 | TRBV5-4 | ASSLDGRAYQETQY
TRBJ1-5 | TRBV2 | ASSEQGQGYQPQH
TRBJ1-6 | TRBV25-1 | ASASFGNSPLH